The rows below give T cell receptor beta chains drawn from one sample of a study of shared clonotypes between healthy human individuals. Sequencing used immunoSEQ multiplex PCR; TCRdb keeps in-frame clones, though not all of them. Of approximately 1.9 million clones listed, 85% to 95% were seen once; the top ten hold approximately 1.7%. The sequencing input was naive CD8+ T cells from PBMCs. Every receptor here comes from a man aged 18 to 30 in good health. Some clones in this sample may be carry-over from other donors' samples. Each CDR3 is given with its conserved first and last residue. The D gene is left open where the match is weak. Some rows mark clone size as missing; the rest say once, few, many or name a class of expanded clone.

J gene,V gene,clone size,D gene,CDR3 DNA,CDR3 protein
TRBJ1-2,TRBV5-5,.,.,TGTGCCAGCAGCTCCCGGGAAGGGTCCTATGGCTACACCTTC,CASSSREGSYGYTF
TRBJ2-1,TRBV28,.,TRBD1,TGTGCCAGCAGCTACGGACAGGGGGGCTACAATGAGCAGTTCTTC,CASSYGQGGYNEQFF
TRBJ2-1,TRBV7-3,.,.,TGTGCCAGCAGCTTAATAGTGGCCGGTGAGCAGTTCTTC,CASSLIVAGEQFF
TRBJ2-1,TRBV7-6,.,TRBD2,TGTGCCAGCAGCTTCACTAGCGGGAGCCCCAATGAGCAGTTCTTC,CASSFTSGSPNEQFF
TRBJ2-7,TRBV29-1,.,.,TGCAGCGGTACAGAAGCCTACGAGCAGTACTTC,CSGTEAYEQYF
TRBJ2-7,TRBV11-2,.,.,TGTGCCAGCAGCCGCAGGGGATTCGCCGAGCAGTACTTC,CASSRRGFAEQYF
TRBJ2-5,TRBV11-2,.,.,TGTGCCAGCAGCTTACGGGGGTTGATGCAAGAGACCCAGTACTTC,CASSLRGLMQETQYF
TRBJ2-7,TRBV28,.,.,TGTGCCAGAAATCTCGGGCCCGGCGATGCTCAGCAGTACTTC,CARNLGPGDAQQYF
TRBJ2-3,TRBV15,.,.,TGTGCCGTAATGGAGGCAGGGGTCACAGATACGCAGTATTTT,CAVMEAGVTDTQYF
TRBJ1-1,TRBV27,.,.,TGTGCCAGCACTAGACTGGGGGGGAACACTGAAGCTTTCTTT,CASTRLGGNTEAFF
TRBJ1-1,TRBV19,.,.,TGTGCCAGTAGTATCGGACAGAACACTGAAGCTTTCTTT,CASSIGQNTEAFF
TRBJ2-3,TRBV27,once,.,TGTGCCAGCGCAGACATCACTAGGCCAGATACGCAGTATTTT,CASADITRPDTQYF
TRBJ2-7,TRBV7-2,once,.,TGTGCCAGCAGCTTAGATGGCGGACGCTTGTACGAGCAGTACTTC,CASSLDGGRLYEQYF
TRBJ2-5,TRBV7-8,.,TRBD2,TGTGCCAGCAGCACGGGACTAGCGGGAGGGCGACAAGAGACCCAGTACTTC,CASSTGLAGGRQETQYF
TRBJ1-4,TRBV4-1,.,.,TGCGCCAGCAGCCAAGAGAGGGCAGGGCGGGAAAAACTGTTTTTT,CASSQERAGREKLFF
TRBJ2-7,TRBV5-6,.,TRBD2,TGTGCCAGCAGCCTAGGGACTAGCGTCTACGAGCAGTACTTC,CASSLGTSVYEQYF
TRBJ2-3,TRBV9,.,TRBD1,TGTGCCAGCAACACCCGACAGGGGGGATCAGATACGCAGTATTTT,CASNTRQGGSDTQYF
TRBJ2-5,TRBV10-3,.,.,TGTGCCATCAGCCGACCCGGGGGACAAGAGACCCAGTACTTC,CAISRPGGQETQYF
TRBJ2-2,TRBV10-1,.,.,TGCGCCAGCAGTGATACACCCCCTAGGACAGCGAACACCGGGGAGCTGTTTTTT,CASSDTPPRTANTGELFF
TRBJ2-7,TRBV7-2,.,.,TGTGCCAGCAGCCCCAGAGGGGGGCGGGAGAGTCTCGAGCAGTACTTC,CASSPRGGRESLEQYF
TRBJ2-6,TRBV7-2,.,TRBD2,TGTGCCAGCAGCTTACTAGCGGGTACTACCTCTGGGGCCAACGTCCTGACTTTC,CASSLLAGTTSGANVLTF
TRBJ2-5,TRBV27,.,TRBD2,TGTGCCAGCAGTTCCCGGACTAGTGTGGAGACCCAGTACTTC,CASSSRTSVETQYF
TRBJ2-4,TRBV7-9,.,.,TGTGCCAGCAGCTCCAGTCGGGTGGGGGAAAACATTCAGTACTTC,CASSSSRVGENIQYF
TRBJ2-3,TRBV18,.,.,TGTGCCAGCTCACCTACCCGGGGGGATACGCAGTATTTT,CASSPTRGDTQYF
TRBJ2-7,TRBV28,once,.,TGTGCCAGCAGTGTTGGACACCCCGGCTACGAGCAGTACTTC,CASSVGHPGYEQYF
TRBJ2-7,TRBV11-2,.,TRBD1,TGTGCCAGCAGCGGGGGACAGTTCTCCGAGCAGTACTTC,CASSGGQFSEQYF
TRBJ1-1,TRBV6-1,.,.,TGTGCCAGCAGTGGGGACCGAAACACTGAAGCTTTCTTT,CASSGDRNTEAFF
TRBJ2-1,TRBV4-1,.,.,TGCGCCAGCGGGTGGGTGAGGGCAGGTGAGCAGTTCTTC,CASGWVRAGEQFF
TRBJ2-2,TRBV27,.,TRBD2,TGTGCCAGCAGATGGTCTAGCGGATCGAACACCGGGGAGCTGTTTTTT,CASRWSSGSNTGELFF
TRBJ2-7,TRBV6-4,.,TRBD2,TGTGCCAGCAGTCCTAGCGGGGGCAACTACGAGCAGTACTTC,CASSPSGGNYEQYF
TRBJ1-5,TRBV4-1,.,.,TGCGCCAGCAGCCCCGCGGGGCCAAGACGGTACAATCAGCCCCAGCATTTT,CASSPAGPRRYNQPQHF
TRBJ1-1,TRBV5-8,.,.,TGTGCCAGCAGCCGCAGGGTACGGAACACTGAAGCTTTCTTT,CASSRRVRNTEAFF